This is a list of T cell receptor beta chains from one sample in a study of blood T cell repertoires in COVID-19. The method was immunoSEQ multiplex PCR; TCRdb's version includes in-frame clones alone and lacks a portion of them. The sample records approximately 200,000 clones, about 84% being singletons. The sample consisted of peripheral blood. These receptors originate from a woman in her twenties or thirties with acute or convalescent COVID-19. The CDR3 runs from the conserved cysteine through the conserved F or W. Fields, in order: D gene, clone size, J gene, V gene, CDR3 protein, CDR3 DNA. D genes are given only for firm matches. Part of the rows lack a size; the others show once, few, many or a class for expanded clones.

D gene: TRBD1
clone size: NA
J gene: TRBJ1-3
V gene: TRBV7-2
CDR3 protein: CASSFRTGAGNTIYF
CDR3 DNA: TGTGCCAGCAGCTTCCGGACAGGGGCTGGAAACACCATATATTTT

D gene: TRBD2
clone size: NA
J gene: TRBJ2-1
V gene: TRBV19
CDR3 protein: CASSRTGTSGGTYNEQFF
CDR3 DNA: TGTGCCAGTAGTAGAACCGGGACTAGCGGGGGGACCTACAATGAGCAGTTCTTC

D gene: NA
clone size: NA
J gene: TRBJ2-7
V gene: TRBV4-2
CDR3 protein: CASSQDYRDTSYEQYF
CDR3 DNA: TGTGCCAGCAGCCAAGATTACAGGGACACCTCCTACGAGCAGTACTTC

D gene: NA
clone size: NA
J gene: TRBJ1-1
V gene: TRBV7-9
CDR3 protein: CASELKAGVSEGEAFF
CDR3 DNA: TGTGCCAGCGAGCTTAAGGCAGGGGTATCTGAGGGTGAAGCTTTCTTT

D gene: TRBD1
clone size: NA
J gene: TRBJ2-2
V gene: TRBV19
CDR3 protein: CASSAYRDRERELFF
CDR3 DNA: TGTGCCAGTAGTGCCTACCGGGACAGGGAAAGGGAGCTGTTTTTT

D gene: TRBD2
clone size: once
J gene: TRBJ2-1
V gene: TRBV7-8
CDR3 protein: CASSPAAGERNEQFF
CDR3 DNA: TGTGCCAGCAGCCCAGCAGCGGGAGAGCGCAATGAGCAGTTCTTC

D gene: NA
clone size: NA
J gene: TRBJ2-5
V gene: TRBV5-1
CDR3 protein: CASSLVGETQYF
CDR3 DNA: TGCGCCAGCAGCTTGGTCGGAGAGACCCAGTACTTC

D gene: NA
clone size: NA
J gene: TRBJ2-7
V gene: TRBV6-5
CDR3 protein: CASSLHSGYEQYF
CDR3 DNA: TGTGCCAGCAGTTTACATTCAGGCTACGAGCAGTACTTC

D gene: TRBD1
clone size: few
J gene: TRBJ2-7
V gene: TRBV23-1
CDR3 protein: CASSQSVQGSYEQYF
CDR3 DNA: TGCGCCAGCAGTCAATCGGTACAGGGGTCCTACGAGCAGTACTTC

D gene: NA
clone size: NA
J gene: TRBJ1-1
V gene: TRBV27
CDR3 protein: CASRSGLYTEAFF
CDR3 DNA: TGTGCCAGCAGATCAGGACTCTACACTGAAGCTTTCTTT

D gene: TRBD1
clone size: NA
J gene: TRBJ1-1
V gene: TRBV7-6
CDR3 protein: CASSLTGANTEAFF
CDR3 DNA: TGTGCCAGCAGCTTAACAGGGGCGAACACTGAAGCTTTCTTT

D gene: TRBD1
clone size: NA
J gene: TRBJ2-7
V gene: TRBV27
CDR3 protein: CASGLSGQLYF
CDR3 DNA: TGTGCCAGCGGCCTATCGGGACAGCTATATTTC

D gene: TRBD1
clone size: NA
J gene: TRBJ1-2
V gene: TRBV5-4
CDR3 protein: CASRTGGNYGYTF
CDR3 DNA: TGTGCCAGCAGAACAGGGGGTAACTATGGCTACACCTTC

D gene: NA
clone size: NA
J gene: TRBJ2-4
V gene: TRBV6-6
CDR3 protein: CASMSGENIQYF
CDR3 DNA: TGTGCCAGCATGTCGGGGGAAAACATTCAGTACTTC

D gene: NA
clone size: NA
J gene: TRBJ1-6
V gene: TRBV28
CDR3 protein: CASTSYEGDSYNSPLHF
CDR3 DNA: TGTGCCAGCACGTCTTATGAGGGAGACTCCTATAATTCACCCCTCCACTTT

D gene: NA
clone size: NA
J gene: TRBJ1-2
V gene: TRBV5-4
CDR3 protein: CASSWVAGGDYGYTF
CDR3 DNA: TGTGCCAGCAGCTGGGTTGCGGGGGGCGACTATGGCTACACCTTC

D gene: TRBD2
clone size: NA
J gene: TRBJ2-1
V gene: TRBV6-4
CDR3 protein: CASSDDAGGYNEQFF
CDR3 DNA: TGTGCCAGCAGTGACGATGCGGGGGGATACAATGAGCAGTTCTTC

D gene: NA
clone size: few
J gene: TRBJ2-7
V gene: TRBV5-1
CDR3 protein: CASSLANVGRTYEQYF
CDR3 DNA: TGCGCCAGCAGCTTGGCCAATGTCGGTAGAACCTACGAGCAGTACTTC

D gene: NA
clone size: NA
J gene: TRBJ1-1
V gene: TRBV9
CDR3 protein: CASSVVGSGGTEAFF
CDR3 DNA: TGTGCCAGCAGCGTAGTGGGATCGGGAGGCACTGAAGCTTTCTTT

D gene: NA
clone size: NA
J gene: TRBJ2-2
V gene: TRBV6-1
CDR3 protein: CASSELTTGELFF
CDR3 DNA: TGTGCCAGCAGTGAATTGACAACCGGGGAGCTGTTTTTT

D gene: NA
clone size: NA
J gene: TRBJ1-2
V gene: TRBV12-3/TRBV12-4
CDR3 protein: CASSLPPLARYTF
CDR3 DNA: TGTGCCAGCAGTCTCCCCCCGTTGGCCCGCTACACCTTC

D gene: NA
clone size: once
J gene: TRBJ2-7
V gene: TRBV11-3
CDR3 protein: CASSLRRRYEQYF
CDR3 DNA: TGTGCCAGCAGCTTACGACGGAGATACGAGCAGTACTTC

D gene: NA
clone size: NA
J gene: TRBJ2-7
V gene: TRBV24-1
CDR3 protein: CATSDGDNLGEQYF
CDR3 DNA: TGTGCCACCAGTGATGGGGACAACCTGGGAGAGCAGTACTTC

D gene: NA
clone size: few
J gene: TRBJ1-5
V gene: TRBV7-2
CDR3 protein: CASSLEGRSNQPQHF
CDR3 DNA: TGTGCCAGCAGCTTAGAGGGGCGAAGCAATCAGCCCCAGCATTTT

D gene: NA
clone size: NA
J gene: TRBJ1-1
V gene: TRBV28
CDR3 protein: CASRSTVGRGNTEAFF
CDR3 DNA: TGTGCCAGCAGGTCCACCGTGGGGCGCGGGAACACTGAAGCTTTCTTT

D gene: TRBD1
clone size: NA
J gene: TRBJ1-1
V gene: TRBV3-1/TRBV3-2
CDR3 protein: CASRGRSGTGSTEAFF
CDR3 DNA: TGTGCCAGCAGGGGAAGATCCGGGACAGGGAGCACTGAAGCTTTCTTT

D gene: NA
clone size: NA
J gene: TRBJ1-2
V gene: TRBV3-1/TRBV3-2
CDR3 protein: CASSQGSGNGYTF
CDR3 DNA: TGTGCCAGCAGCCAAGGTTCCGGGAATGGCTACACCTTC

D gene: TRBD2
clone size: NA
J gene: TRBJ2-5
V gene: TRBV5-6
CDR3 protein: CASSLGGGFQETQYF
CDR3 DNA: TGTGCCAGCAGCTTGGGCGGGGGGTTCCAAGAGACCCAGTACTTC

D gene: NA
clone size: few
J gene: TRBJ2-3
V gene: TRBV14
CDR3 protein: CASSQESGWYSDTQYF
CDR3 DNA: TGTGCCAGCAGCCAAGAGTCAGGGTGGTACTCAGATACGCAGTATTTT

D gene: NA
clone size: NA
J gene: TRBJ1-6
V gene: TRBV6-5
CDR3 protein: CASSYTTTNSPLHF
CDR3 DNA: TGTGCCAGCAGTTACACCACTACTAATTCACCCCTCCACTTT

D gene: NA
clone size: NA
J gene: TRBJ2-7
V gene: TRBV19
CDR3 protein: CASRRQENSYEQYF
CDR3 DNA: TGTGCCAGTAGGAGACAGGAAAACTCCTACGAGCAGTACTTC

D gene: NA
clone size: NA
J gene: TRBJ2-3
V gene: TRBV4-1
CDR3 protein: CASSQESQVGGTDTQYF
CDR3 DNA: TGCGCCAGCAGCCAAGAGTCCCAAGTCGGAGGCACAGATACGCAGTATTTT

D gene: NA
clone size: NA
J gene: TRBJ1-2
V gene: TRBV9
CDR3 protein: CASSPRSGINYGYTF
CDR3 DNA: TGTGCCAGCAGCCCGAGGTCGGGGATAAACTATGGCTACACCTTC

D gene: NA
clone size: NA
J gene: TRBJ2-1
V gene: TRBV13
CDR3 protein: CATTRVGSQPYNEQFF
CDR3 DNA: TGTGCCACCACGAGGGTGGGGAGCCAGCCCTACAATGAGCAGTTCTTC

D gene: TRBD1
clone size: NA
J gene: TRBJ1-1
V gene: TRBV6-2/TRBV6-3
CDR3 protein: CASSEQGARTEAFF
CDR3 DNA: TGTGCCAGCAGTGAGCAGGGGGCTCGGACTGAAGCTTTCTTT

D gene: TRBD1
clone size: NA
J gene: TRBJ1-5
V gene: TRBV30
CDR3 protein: CAWRETGGGQPQHF
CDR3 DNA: TGTGCCTGGAGAGAGACAGGGGGAGGGCAGCCCCAGCATTTT

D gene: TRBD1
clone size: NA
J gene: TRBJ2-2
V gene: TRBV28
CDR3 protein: CASSPWTGLNTGELFF
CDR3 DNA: TGTGCCAGCAGTCCGTGGACAGGACTTAACACCGGGGAGCTGTTTTTT

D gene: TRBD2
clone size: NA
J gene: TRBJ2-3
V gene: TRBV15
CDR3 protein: CATSSDGTSGATDTQYF
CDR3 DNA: TGTGCCACCAGCAGTGACGGGACTAGCGGGGCGACAGATACGCAGTATTTT

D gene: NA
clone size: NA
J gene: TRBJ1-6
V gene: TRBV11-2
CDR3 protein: CASSFGGYNSPLHF
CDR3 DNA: TGTGCCAGCAGCTTTGGAGGGTATAATTCACCCCTCCACTTT

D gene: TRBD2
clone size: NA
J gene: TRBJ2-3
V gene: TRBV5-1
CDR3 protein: CASSLASISGGSTDTQYF
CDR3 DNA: TGCGCCAGCAGCTTGGCCTCTATTTCCGGGGGGAGCACAGATACGCAGTATTTT

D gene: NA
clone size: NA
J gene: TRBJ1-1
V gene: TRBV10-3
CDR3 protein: CAIKGGGEAFF
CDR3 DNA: TGTGCCATCAAAGGGGGGGGCGAAGCTTTCTTT

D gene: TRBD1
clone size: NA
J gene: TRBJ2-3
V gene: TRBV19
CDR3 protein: CASSSGTGRADTQYF
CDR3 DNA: TGTGCCAGTAGTAGTGGGACAGGGAGGGCAGATACGCAGTATTTT

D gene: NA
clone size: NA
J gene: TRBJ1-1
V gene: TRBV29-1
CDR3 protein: CSVAAANTEAFF
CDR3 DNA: TGCAGCGTTGCGGCGGCGAACACTGAAGCTTTCTTT

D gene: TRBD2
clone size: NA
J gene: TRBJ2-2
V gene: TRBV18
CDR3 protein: CASSHVVGLPNTGELFF
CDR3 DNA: TGTGCCAGCTCACACGTGGTGGGACTACCGAACACCGGGGAGCTGTTTTTT

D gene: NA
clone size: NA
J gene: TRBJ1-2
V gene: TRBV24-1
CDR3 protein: CATSDFGDGYTF
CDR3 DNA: TGTGCCACCAGTGATTTCGGGGATGGCTACACCTTC

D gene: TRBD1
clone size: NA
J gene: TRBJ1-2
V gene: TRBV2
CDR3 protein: CASSRRTGLSNYGYTF
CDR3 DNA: TGTGCCAGCAGTCGGAGGACAGGGCTTTCTAACTATGGCTACACCTTC

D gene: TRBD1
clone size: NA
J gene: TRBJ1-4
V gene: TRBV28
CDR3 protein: CASRPRPGQGQKLFF
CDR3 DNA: TGTGCCAGCAGACCCAGACCGGGACAGGGTCAAAAACTGTTTTTT

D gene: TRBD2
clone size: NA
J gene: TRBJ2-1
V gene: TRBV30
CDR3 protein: CAWSVGTSGNNEQFF
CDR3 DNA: TGTGCCTGGAGTGTTGGGACTAGCGGGAACAATGAGCAGTTCTTC